Presented here are 5 T cell receptor beta chains from one specimen sequenced in a study of cytomegalovirus exposure and HLA in healthy donors. The PCR used 60 Vbeta and 13 Jbeta primers. Data came from immunoSEQ multiplex PCR; TCRdb stores just in-frame clones and leaves some out. Among roughly 150,000 clones listed, 75% were seen once. The specimen sequenced was PBMCs. The receptors come from a man aged 30-40 years in good health and CMV-seronegative.

This chain links TRBV19 with TRBJ1-1; D possibly corresponds to TRBD1 (6 bases). Germline assignment: CDR1 LNHDA and CDR2 SQIVND (reference sequence). Trimming shortened V by 6 bases and J by 1 base, and 12 bases separated the two germline ends. The CDR3 contains 14 residues. CDR3: CASSGGGQNTEAFF. The CDR3 nucleotides are TGTGCCAGTAGCGGGGGGGGACAGAACACTGAAGCTTTCTTT.

This clone was counted once. CDR3 sequence reads: CASSDGNQPQHF. In nucleotides, the CDR3 is TGTGCCAGCAGTGACGGCAATCAGCCCCAGCATTTT. This sequence joins TRBV2 and TRBJ1-5; no firm D call. Germline V gene data show CDR1 as SNHLY and CDR2 as FYNNEI. The ends were cut back, 3 bases at V and 2 bases at J, with 2 bases in the middle. There are 12 residues in the CDR3.

The CDR3 is CAWRKGSSEAFF. The CDR3 coding sequence is TGTGCCTGGAGGAAGGGGTCGAGTGAGGCTTTCTTT. J is TRBJ1-1 and V is TRBV30, with D possibly matching TRBD1 (5 bases). The V gene lost 3 bases and the J gene lost 11 bases, with 16 bases spanning the gap. The CDR3 covers 12 residues. Per germline, CDR1 GTSNPN and CDR2 SVGIG (reference sequence).

The chain combines TRBV19 with TRBJ1-1; D unclear. Germline assignment: CDR1 LNHDA and CDR2 SQIVND (reference sequence). V lost 7 bases to trimming and J lost 4 bases, with 16 bases between them. This CDR3 is built from 14 residues. The CDR3 nucleotides are TGTGCCAGTACTCTAGACGCCATGAGCACTGAAGCTTTCTTT. Its translation is CASTLDAMSTEAFF.

There are a few counts of this clone. The chain has TRBV5-1 and TRBJ2-7, with D tentatively TRBD1 (6 bases). Germline assignment: CDR1 SGHRS and CDR2 YFSETQ. The CDR3 is made up of 15 amino acids. The ends were cut back, 4 bases at V and 1 base at J, with 15 bases in the middle. The CDR3 nucleotides are TGCGCCAGCAGCCCCGGACAGCTATCTTCCTACGAGCAGTACTTC. It yields the protein CASSPGQLSSYEQYF.